This T cell receptor beta chain appears in the sequencing data of a study of blood T cell repertoires in COVID-19. For the study at large: COVID-19 samples from acute and convalescent phases originated in the United States, Italy and Spain. PBMCs, B-cell-depleted T cells, or T cells provided the cDNA or gDNA that made up the material.

How the authors handled the data: By means of reference gene primer amplification, nucleated cell counts were estimated. Assay used: immunoSEQ multiplex PCR; TCRdb lists only in-frame clones, some missing. V, J and clone size derive from that table, while D and trimming were established from the DNA sequence. The sample consists of around 150,000 clones, 85% to 90% of them appearing once. Per germline, CDR1 SGHVS and CDR2 FNYEAQ. V lost 6 bases to trimming and J lost 3 bases, with 14 bases between them. There are 15 residues in the CDR3. This receptor was taken from a man aged 18 to 30 with acute or convalescent COVID-19. V usage is TRBV7-6 and J usage is TRBJ2-2; tentatively, D is TRBD1 (5 bases). The sample was peripheral blood. CDR3 residues: CASSRTIEDTGELFF. DNA for the CDR3: TGTGCCAGCAGTCGGACAATCGAGGACACCGGGGAGCTGTTTTTT.